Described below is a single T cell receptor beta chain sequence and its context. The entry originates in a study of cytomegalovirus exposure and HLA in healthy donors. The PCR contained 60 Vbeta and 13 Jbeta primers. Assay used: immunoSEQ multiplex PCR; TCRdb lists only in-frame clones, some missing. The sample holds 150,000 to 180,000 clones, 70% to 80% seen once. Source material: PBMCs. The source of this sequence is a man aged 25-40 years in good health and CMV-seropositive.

CDR3: CASSYRDRGFEAFF. Written as DNA, the CDR3 is TGTGCCAGCAGTTACCGGGACAGGGGATTTGAAGCTTTCTTT. The rearrangement uses TRBV27 and TRBJ1-1, with 10 bases aligning to TRBD1. Per germline, CDR1 MNHEY and CDR2 SMNVEV (reference sequence). This CDR3 spans 14 amino acids. Trimming removed 4 bases from V and 7 bases from J; junction bases left unmatched: 6.